The 4 T cell receptor beta chains listed next were all sequenced from one sample in a study of T cell responses to AZD1222 COVID-19 vaccine. Assay used: immunoSEQ multiplex PCR; TCRdb lists only in-frame clones, some missing. The sample lists around 90,000 clones; under 95% were seen once. Sequenced material: peripheral blood, taken on day 0 of MenACWY control vaccination. These receptors were obtained from an adult in good health.

This clone was found a few times. The rearrangement uses TRBV29-1 and TRBJ1-2; 7 positions match TRBD1. CDR3 length: 14 amino acids. V was clipped by 4 bases and J by 4 bases; unmatched bases: 9. CDR1 is SQVTM, CDR2 ANQGSEA, per germline. CDR3 protein: CSVAPDRTTYGYTF. In DNA, the CDR3 is TGCAGCGTTGCCCCGGACAGGACGACCTATGGCTACACCTTC.

This chain links TRBV2 with TRBJ1-5; no clear D. CDR3 length: 13 residues. The V end lost 6 bases, the J end lost 5 bases, and 11 bases lay between the germline ends. CDR1 is SNHLY and CDR2 is FYNNEI in the germline V gene. In DNA form, the CDR3 reads TGTGCCAGCAGCGGGAGGTGGGATCAGCCCCAGCATTTT. This gives the protein CASSGRWDQPQHF.

The CDR3 loop reads CASSDGGPGSYGYTF. CDR3 sequence (DNA): TGTGCCAGCAGTGACGGAGGGCCCGGGAGCTATGGCTACACCTTC. The rearrangement uses TRBV27 and TRBJ1-2; D is undetermined. The CDR3 totals 15 residues. The germline CDR1 and CDR2 sequences are MNHEY and SMNVEV (reference sequence). Deletions cut 5 bases from V and 4 bases from J, with 17 bases between.

The rearrangement uses TRBV11-2 and TRBJ2-2; the D gene could be TRBD1 or TRBD2 (6 bases each). This CDR3 region has 15 residues. V was cut by 1 base and J by 6 bases, with 12 bases left in between. CDR1 is SGHAT and CDR2 is FQNNGV in the germline V gene. In nucleotides, the CDR3 is TGTGCCAGCAGCTTAGTCCCGGGGGCGGCCGGGGAGCTGTTTTTT. Encoded protein: CASSLVPGAAGELFF.